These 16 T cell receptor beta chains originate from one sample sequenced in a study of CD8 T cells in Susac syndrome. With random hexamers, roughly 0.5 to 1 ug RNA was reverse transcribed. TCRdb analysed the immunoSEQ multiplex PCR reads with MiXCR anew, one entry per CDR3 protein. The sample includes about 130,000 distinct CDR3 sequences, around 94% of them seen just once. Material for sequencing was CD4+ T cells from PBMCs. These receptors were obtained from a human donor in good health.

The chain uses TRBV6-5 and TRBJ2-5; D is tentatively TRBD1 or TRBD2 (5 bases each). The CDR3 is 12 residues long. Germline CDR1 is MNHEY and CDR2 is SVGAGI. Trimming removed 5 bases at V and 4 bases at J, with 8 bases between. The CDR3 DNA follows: TGTGCCAGCAGTCGGGGCGTAGAGACCCAGTACTTC. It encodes CASSRGVETQYF.

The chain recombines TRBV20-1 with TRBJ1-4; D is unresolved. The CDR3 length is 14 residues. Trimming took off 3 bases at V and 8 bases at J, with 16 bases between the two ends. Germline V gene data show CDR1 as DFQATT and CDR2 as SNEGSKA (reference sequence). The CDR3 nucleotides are TGCAGTGCTAGTGGGTTCGCTACGGGGGAAAAACTGTTTTTT. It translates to CSASGFATGEKLFF.

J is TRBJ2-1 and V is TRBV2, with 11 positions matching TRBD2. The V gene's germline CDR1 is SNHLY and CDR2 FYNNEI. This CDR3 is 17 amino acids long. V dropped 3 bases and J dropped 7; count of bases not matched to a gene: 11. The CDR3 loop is CASSEDVLAGVGNEQFF. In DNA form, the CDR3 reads TGTGCCAGCAGTGAGGACGTACTAGCGGGGGTGGGGAATGAGCAGTTCTTC.

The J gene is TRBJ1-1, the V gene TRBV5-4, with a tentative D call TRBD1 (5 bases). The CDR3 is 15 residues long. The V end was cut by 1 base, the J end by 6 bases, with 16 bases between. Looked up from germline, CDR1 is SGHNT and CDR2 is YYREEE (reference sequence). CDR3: CASSLRAGTDPEAFF. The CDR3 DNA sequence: TGTGCCAGCAGCTTGCGGGCAGGGACCGACCCTGAAGCTTTCTTT.

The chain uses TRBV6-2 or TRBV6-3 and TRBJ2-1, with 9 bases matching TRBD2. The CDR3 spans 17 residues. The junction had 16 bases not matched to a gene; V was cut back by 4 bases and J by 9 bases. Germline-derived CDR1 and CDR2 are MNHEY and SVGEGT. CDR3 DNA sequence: TGTGCCAGCAGTTCTCTCGCGGGAGGGCCGAAGGGGAGTGAGCAGTTCTTC. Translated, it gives CASSSLAGGPKGSEQFF.

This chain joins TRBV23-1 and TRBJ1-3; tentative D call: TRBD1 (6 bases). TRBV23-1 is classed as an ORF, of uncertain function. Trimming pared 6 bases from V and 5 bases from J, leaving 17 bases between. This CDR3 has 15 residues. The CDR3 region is CASRRNGTPRNTIYF. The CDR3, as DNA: TGCGCCAGCAGGCGAAACGGGACACCCAGAAACACCATATATTTT.

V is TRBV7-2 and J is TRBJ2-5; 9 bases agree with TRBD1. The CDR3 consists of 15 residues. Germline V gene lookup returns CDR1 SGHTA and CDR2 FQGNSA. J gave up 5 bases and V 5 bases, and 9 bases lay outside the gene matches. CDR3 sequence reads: CASSIPTGGGETQYF. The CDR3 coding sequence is TGTGCCAGCAGCATCCCTACAGGGGGCGGGGAGACCCAGTACTTC.

This chain's CDR3 is CSASDPGVGTEAFF. The CDR3 DNA follows: TGCAGTGCTAGCGACCCCGGGGTAGGCACTGAAGCTTTCTTT. V and J are TRBV20-1 and TRBJ1-1; no firm D call. V was shortened by 3 bases and J by 4 bases, with 15 bases between the two germline ends. This CDR3 spans 14 amino acids. CDR1 is DFQATT, CDR2 SNEGSKA, per germline (reference sequence).

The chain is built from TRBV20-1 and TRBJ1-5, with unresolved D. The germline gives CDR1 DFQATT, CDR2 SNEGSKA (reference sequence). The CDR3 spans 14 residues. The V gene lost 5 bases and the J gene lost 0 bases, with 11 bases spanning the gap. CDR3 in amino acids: CSAGHGGSNQPQHF. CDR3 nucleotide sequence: TGCAGTGCTGGGCACGGTGGTAGCAATCAGCCCCAGCATTTT.

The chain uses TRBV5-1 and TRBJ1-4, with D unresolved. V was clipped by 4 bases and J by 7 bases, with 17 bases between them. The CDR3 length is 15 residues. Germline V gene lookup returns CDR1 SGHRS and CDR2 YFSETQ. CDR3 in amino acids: CASSPGGSAGEKLFF. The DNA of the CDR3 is TGCGCCAGCAGCCCGGGAGGCTCGGCGGGTGAAAAACTGTTTTTT.

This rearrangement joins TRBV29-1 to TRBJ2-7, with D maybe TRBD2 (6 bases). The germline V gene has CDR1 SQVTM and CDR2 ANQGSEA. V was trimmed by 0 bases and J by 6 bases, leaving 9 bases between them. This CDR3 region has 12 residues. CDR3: CSVEDGGVEQYF. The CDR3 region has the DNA TGCAGCGTTGAAGATGGCGGGGTCGAGCAGTACTTC.

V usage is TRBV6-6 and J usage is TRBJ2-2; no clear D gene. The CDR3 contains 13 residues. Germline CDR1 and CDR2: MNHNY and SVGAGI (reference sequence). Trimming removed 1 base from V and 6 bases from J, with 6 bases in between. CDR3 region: CASSYWRSGELFF. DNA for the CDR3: TGTGCCAGCAGTTACTGGCGGTCCGGGGAGCTGTTTTTT.

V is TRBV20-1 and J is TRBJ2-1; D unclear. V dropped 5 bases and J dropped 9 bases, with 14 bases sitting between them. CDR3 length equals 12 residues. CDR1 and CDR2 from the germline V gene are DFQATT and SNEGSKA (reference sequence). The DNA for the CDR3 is TGCAGTGCTGACGGACCCCGGACTGAGCAGTTCTTC. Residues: CSADGPRTEQFF.

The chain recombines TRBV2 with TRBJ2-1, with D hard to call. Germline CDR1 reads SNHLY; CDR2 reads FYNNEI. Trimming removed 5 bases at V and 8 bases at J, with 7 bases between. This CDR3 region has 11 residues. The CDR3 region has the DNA TGTGCCAGCAGTCGGCTTTATGAGCAGTTCTTC. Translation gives CASSRLYEQFF. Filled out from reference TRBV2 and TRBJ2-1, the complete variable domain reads EPEVTQTPSHQVTQMGQEVILRCVPISNHLYFYWYRQILGQKVEFLVSFYNNEISEKSEIFDDQFSVERPDGSNFTLKIRSTKLEDSAMYFCASSRLYEQFFGPGTRLTVL.

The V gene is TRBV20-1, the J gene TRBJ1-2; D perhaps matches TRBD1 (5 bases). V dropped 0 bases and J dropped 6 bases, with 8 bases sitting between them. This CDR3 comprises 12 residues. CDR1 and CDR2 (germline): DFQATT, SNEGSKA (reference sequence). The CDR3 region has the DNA TGCAGTGCTAGAGAAGGGACGGATGGCTACACCTTC. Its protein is CSAREGTDGYTF.

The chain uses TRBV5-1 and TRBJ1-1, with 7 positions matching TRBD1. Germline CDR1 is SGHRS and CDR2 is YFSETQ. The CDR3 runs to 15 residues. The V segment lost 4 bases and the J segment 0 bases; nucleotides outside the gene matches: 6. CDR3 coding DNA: TGCGCCAGCAGCATTAGACAGGGATTGAACACTGAAGCTTTCTTT. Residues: CASSIRQGLNTEAFF.